This T cell receptor beta chain comes out of a study of blood T cells in healthy people across ages. Remarks on this clonotype: Its target is unknown.

Primers used in a second PCR of roughly 6 to 11 cycles were a sample-barcoded 5' primer and a J-beta primer mix. TCRdb analysed the 5' RACE reads with MiXCR anew, one entry per CDR3 protein. Here the sample spans fewer than 2,000,000 distinct CDR3 sequences, about 39% being singletons. Overall study findings and caveats: Diversity of TCR beta per million T cells declined in a roughly linear way with age.

This CDR3 contains 15 residues. Trimming removed 5 bases from V and 5 bases from J, with 18 bases in between. Germline V gene sequence: CDR1 MDHEN, CDR2 SYDVKM. Sequencing was performed on blood. This TCR derives from a human donor in good health. The chain is built from TRBV28 and TRBJ1-1; D ambiguous. Written as DNA, the CDR3 is TGTGCCAGCAGTGCCCCAGGTAATTCGGAGACTGAAGCTTTCTTT. Amino acids: CASSAPGNSETEAFF. The variable domain in full, with the rest retrieved from reference TRBV28 and TRBJ1-1, is DVKVTQSSRYLVKRTGEKVFLECVQDMDHENMFWYRQDPGLGLRLIYFSYDVKMKEKGDIPEGYSVSREKKERFSLILESASTNQTSMYLCASSAPGNSETEAFFGQGTRLTVV.